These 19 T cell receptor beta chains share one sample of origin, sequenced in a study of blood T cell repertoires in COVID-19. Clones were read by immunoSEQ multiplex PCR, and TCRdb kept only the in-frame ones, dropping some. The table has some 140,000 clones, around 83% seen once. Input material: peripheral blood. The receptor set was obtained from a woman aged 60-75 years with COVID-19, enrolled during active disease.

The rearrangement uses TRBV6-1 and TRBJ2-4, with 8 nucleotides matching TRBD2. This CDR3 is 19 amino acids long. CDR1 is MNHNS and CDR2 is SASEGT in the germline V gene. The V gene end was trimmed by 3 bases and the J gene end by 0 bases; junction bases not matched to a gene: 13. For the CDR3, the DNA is TGTGCCAGCAGTGACGGGGGGGCTCGAGGAAATCTAGCCAAAAACATTCAGTACTTC. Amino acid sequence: CASSDGGARGNLAKNIQYF.

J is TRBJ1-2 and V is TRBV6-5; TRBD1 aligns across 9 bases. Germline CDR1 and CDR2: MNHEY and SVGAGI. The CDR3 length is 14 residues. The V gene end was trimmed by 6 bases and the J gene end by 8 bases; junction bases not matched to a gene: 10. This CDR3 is CASSRTGEGYGYTF. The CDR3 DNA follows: TGTGCCAGCAGCCGGACAGGGGAAGGATACGGCTACACCTTC.

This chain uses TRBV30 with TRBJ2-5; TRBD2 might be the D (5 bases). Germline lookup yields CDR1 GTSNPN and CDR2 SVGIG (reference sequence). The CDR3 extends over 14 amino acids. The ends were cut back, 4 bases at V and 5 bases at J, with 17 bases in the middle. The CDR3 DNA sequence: TGTGCCTGGACCTCGCCGTTCGGGGTGGAGACCCAGTACTTC. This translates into CAWTSPFGVETQYF.

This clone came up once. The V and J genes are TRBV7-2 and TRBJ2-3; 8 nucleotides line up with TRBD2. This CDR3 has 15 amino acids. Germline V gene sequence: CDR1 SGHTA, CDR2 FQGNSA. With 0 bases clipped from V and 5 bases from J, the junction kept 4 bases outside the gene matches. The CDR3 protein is CASSLAGGAGDTQYF. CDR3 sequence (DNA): TGTGCCAGCAGCTTAGCCGGGGGGGCCGGAGATACGCAGTATTTT.

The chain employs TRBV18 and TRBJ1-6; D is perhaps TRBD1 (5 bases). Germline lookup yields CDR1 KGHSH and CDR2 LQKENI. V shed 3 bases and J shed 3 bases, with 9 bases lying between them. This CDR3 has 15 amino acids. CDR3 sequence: CASSPQGNYNSPLHF. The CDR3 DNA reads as TGTGCCAGCTCACCTCAGGGAAACTATAATTCACCCCTCCACTTT.

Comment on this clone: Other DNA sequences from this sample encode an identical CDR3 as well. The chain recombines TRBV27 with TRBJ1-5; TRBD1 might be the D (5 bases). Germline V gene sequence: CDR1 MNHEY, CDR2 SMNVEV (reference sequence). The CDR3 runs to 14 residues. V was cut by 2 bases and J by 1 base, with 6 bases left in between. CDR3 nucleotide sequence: TGTGCCAGCAGTTTACAGGGAAGCAATCAGCCCCAGCATTTT. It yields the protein CASSLQGSNQPQHF.

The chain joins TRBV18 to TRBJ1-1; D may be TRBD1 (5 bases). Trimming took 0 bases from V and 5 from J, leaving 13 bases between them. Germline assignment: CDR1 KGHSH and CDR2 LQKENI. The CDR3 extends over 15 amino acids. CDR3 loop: CASSPPGGGRTEAFF. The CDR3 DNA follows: TGTGCCAGCTCACCACCTGGGGGGGGGAGGACTGAAGCTTTCTTT. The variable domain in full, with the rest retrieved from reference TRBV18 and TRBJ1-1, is NAGVMQNPRHLVRRRGQEARLRCSPMKGHSHVYWYRQLPEEGLKFMVYLQKENIIDESGMPKERFSAEFPKEGPSILRIQQVVRGDSAAYFCASSPPGGGRTEAFFGQGTRLTVV.

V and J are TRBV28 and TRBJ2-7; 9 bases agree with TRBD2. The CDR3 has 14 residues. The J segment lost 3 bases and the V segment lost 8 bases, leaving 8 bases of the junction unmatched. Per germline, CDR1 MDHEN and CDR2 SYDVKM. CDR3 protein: CASGNSGSVYEQYF. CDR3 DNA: TGTGCCAGCGGGAATAGCGGGAGTGTCTACGAGCAGTACTTC.

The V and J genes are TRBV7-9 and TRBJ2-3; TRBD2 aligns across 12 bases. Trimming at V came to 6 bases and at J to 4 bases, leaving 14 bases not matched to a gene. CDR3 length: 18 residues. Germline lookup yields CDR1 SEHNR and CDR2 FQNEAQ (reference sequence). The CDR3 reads CASSLLAGGSGLADTQYF. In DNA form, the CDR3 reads TGTGCCAGCAGTCTCCTAGCGGGAGGGTCGGGTTTGGCAGATACGCAGTATTTT.

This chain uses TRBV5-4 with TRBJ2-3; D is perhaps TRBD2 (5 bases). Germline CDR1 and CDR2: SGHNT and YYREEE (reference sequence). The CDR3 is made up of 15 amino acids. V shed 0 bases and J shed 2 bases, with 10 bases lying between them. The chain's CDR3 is CASSLGLPFTDTQYF. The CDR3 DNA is TGTGCCAGCAGCTTGGGACTACCCTTCACAGATACGCAGTATTTT.

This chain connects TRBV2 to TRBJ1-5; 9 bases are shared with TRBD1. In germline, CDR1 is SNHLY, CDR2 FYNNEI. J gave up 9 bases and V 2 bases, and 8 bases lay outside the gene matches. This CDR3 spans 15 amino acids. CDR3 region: CASSESGQGSGPQHF. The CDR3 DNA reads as TGTGCCAGCAGTGAATCGGGACAGGGATCGGGGCCCCAGCATTTT.

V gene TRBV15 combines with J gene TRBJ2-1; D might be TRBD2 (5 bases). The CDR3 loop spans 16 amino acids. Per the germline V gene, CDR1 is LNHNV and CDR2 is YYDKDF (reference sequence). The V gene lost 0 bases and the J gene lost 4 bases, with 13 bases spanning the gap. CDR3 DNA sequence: TGTGCCACCAGCAGAGATGGGAACCTAGCATACAATGAGCAGTTCTTC. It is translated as CATSRDGNLAYNEQFF. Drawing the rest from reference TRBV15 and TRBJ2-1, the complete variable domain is DAMVIQNPRYQVTQFGKPVTLSCSQTLNHNVMYWYQQKSSQAPKLLFHYYDKDFNNEADTPDNFQSRRPNTSFCFLDIRSPGLGDTAMYLCATSRDGNLAYNEQFFGPGTRLTVL.

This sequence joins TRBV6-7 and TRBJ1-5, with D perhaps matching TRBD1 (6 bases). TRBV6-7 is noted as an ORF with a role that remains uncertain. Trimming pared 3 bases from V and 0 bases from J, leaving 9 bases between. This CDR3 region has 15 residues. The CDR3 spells CASSYWGLSNQPQHF. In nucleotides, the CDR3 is TGTGCCAGCAGTTATTGGGGGCTTAGCAATCAGCCCCAGCATTTT.

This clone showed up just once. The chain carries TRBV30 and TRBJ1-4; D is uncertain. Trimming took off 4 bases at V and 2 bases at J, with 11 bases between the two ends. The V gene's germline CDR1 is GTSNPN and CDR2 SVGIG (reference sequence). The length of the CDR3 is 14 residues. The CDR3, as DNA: TGTGCCTGGAATGTCGGGGTGACTAATGAAAAACTGTTTTTT. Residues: CAWNVGVTNEKLFF.

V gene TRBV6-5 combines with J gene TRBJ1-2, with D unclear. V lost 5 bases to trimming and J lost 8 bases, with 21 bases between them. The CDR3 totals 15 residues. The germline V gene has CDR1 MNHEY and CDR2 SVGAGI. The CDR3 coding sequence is TGTGCCAGCAGTAGCGGTTCCGGGATACCGTCCGGCTACACCTTC. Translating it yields CASSSGSGIPSGYTF.

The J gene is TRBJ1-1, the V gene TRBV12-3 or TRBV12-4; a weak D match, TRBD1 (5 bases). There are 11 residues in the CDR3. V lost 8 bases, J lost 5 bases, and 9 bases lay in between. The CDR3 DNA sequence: TGTGCCAGCCAGAAGGGGACTGAAGCTTTCTTT. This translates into CASQKGTEAFF.

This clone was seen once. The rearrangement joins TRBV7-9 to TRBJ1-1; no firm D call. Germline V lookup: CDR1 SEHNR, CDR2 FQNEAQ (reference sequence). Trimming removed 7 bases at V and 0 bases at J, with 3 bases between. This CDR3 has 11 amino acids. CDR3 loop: CASIMNTEAFF. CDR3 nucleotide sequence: TGTGCCAGCATCATGAACACTGAAGCTTTCTTT.

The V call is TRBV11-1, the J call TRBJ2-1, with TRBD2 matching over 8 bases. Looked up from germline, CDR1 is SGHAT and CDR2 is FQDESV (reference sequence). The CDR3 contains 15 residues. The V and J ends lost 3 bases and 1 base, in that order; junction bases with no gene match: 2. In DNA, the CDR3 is TGTGCCAGCAGCTTCCCTAGCGGGTCCTACAATGAGCAGTTCTTC. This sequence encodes CASSFPSGSYNEQFF.

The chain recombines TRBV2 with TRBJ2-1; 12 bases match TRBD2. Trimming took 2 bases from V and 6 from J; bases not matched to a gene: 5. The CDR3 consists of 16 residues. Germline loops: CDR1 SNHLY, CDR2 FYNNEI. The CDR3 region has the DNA TGTGCCAGCAGTGAATCTAGCGGGGGGGCCGTCAATGAGCAGTTCTTC. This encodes CASSESSGGAVNEQFF.